Below, 11 T cell receptor beta chains from the same sample are listed, as sequenced in a study of blood T cells in healthy people across ages. A second PCR, run for roughly 7 to 11 cycles, used a sample-barcoded 5' primer plus a J-beta primer mix. TCRdb re-analysed the 5' RACE reads in MiXCR, keeping a single row per CDR3 protein. The sample has fewer than 2,000,000 distinct CDR3 sequences; about two fifths are singletons. The sample taken for sequencing was blood. All receptors come from a human donor in good health.

This clonotype was counted ten times or more. This chain connects TRBV7-2 to TRBJ1-2, with a weak D call TRBD1 (5 bases). There are 14 residues in the CDR3. Trimming left V 5 bases short and J 2 bases short, with 12 bases between. Germline V CDR1 and CDR2: SGHTA, FQGNSA. The CDR3 DNA reads TGTGCCAGCAGCCTCCTAGGGGCCAACTATGGCTACACCTTC. It yields the protein CASSLLGANYGYTF.

This clonotype was recorded a few times. The chain joins TRBV10-2 to TRBJ2-3; D call uncertain. The CDR3 spans 16 residues. The germline gives CDR1 WSHSY, CDR2 SAAADI. V shed 2 bases and J shed 5 bases, with 17 bases lying between them. For the CDR3, the DNA is TGCGCCAGCAGTGAGGACGACCGAGGAATGAGAGATACGCAGTATTTT. This codes for CASSEDDRGMRDTQYF.

V and J are TRBV7-8 and TRBJ2-5; 8 positions match TRBD2. Trimming removed 2 bases from V and 4 bases from J; junction bases left unmatched: 6. The germline gives CDR1 SGHVS, CDR2 FQNEAQ. The CDR3 consists of 15 residues. CDR3 DNA sequence: TGTGCCAGCAGCTTAAATTCCGGGAGGGGAGAGACCCAGTACTTC. Amino acid sequence: CASSLNSGRGETQYF.

J is TRBJ2-4 and V is TRBV10-3; tentatively, D is TRBD2 (6 bases). Germline assignment: CDR1 ENHRY and CDR2 SYGVKD. The CDR3 contains 16 residues. V dropped 2 bases and J dropped 0 bases, with 11 bases sitting between them. Written as DNA, the CDR3 is TGTGCCATCAGTGAGCCTGGAGGGTTAGCCAAAAACATTCAGTACTTC. It translates to CAISEPGGLAKNIQYF.

The rearrangement joins TRBV6-5 to TRBJ2-1, with a weak D call TRBD1 (5 bases). Germline V gives CDR1 MNHEY, CDR2 SVGAGI. This CDR3 comprises 15 residues. The V end lost 2 bases, the J end lost 6 bases, and 14 bases lay between the germline ends. The CDR3 DNA follows: TGTGCCAGCAGTTACCTTAGGCAGGGTGGCAATGAGCAGTTCTTC. The encoded protein is CASSYLRQGGNEQFF.

This chain uses TRBV5-5 with TRBJ2-5; TRBD1 aligns across 8 bases. V lost 0 bases and J lost 1; bases outside the gene matches: 5. Germline CDR1 and CDR2: SGHKS and YYEKEE (reference sequence). This CDR3 spans 16 amino acids. The CDR3 region is CASSLDGQGAQETQYF. The CDR3, as DNA: TGTGCCAGCAGCTTGGATGGACAGGGCGCCCAAGAGACCCAGTACTTC.

V usage is TRBV12-3 or TRBV12-4 and J usage is TRBJ1-2; no definite D call. The CDR3 loop spans 13 amino acids. V was pared by 6 bases and J by 6 bases, with 14 bases between. CDR3 amino acids: CASSPDLGDGYTF. Here the CDR3 DNA reads TGTGCCAGCAGCCCAGACTTAGGTGATGGCTACACCTTC.

This chain uses TRBV7-2 with TRBJ2-1; 7 bases map to TRBD2. CDR1 and CDR2 (germline): SGHTA, FQGNSA. The J segment lost 12 bases and the V segment lost 5 bases, leaving 13 bases of the junction unmatched. The CDR3 is made up of 14 amino acids. CDR3 in amino acids: CASSPPGGLAVQFF. CDR3 coding DNA: TGTGCCAGCAGCCCCCCCGGCGGGCTAGCGGTGCAGTTCTTC.

The CDR3 loop is CASSRPGTGMMNTGELFF. The CDR3 DNA is TGTGCCAGCAGCCGTCCCGGGACAGGAATGATGAACACCGGGGAGCTGTTTTTT. The chain has TRBV27 and TRBJ2-2; 8 nucleotides agree with TRBD1. CDR1 is MNHEY and CDR2 is SMNVEV in the germline V gene (reference sequence). J was trimmed by 1 base and V by 6 bases; bases with no gene match: 13. The CDR3 has 18 residues.

The chain couples TRBV7-2 to TRBJ2-5; 12 bases align to TRBD2. The V gene's germline CDR1 is SGHTA and CDR2 FQGNSA. V shed 4 bases, J shed 2 bases, and the junction held 11 bases outside the gene matches. The CDR3 loop spans 18 amino acids. In DNA, the CDR3 is TGTGCCAGCAGCTCGAGCAGGCTAGCGGGGGGGGGACAAGAGACCCAGTACTTC. It encodes CASSSSRLAGGGQETQYF.

The CDR3 region has the DNA TGTGCCAGCAGCTTAGCTGACGCCTTCTATGGCTACACCTTC. It encodes CASSLADAFYGYTF. This rearrangement joins TRBV7-9 to TRBJ1-2; D remains ambiguous. V lost 0 bases, J lost 4 bases, and 9 bases lay in between. Germline loops: CDR1 SEHNR, CDR2 FQNEAQ (reference sequence). The CDR3 totals 14 residues.